A selection of T cell receptor beta chains follows, all from one sample in a study of T cells in Graves' hyperthyroidism and ophthalmopathy. TCRdb fed the multiplex PCR reads into MiXCR, producing one record per CDR3 protein. The sample has about 560,000 distinct CDR3 sequences; 14% are singletons. What was sequenced was blood. All receptors come from a woman between 40 and 50 years old with Graves' hyperthyroidism. Both conserved end residues are part of each CDR3. The D gene is left open where the match is weak. A row's size may be missing; if present it is once, few, many or a size class.

CDR3aa,CDR3nt,v_gene,abundance,len,j_gene,d_gene
CASSLYAQEAFF,TGTGCCAGCAGTTTATACGCACAAGAAGCTTTCTTT,TRBV28,NA,12,TRBJ1-1,NA
CASSGTGRYEKLFF,TGTGCCAGCAGTGGAACGGGACGGTATGAAAAACTGTTTTTT,TRBV6-1,many,14,TRBJ1-4,NA
CASRRTSSYNEQFF,TGTGCCAGCCGGAGGACTAGCTCATACAATGAGCAGTTCTTC,TRBV27,few,14,TRBJ2-1,TRBD2
CRPDGGLAVHEQYF,TGCAGACCCGATGGGGGACTAGCGGTCCACGAGCAGTACTTC,TRBV20-1,few,14,TRBJ2-7,TRBD2
CASNTDRAQETQYF,TGTGCCAGCAATACGGACAGGGCCCAAGAGACCCAGTACTTC,TRBV2,many,14,TRBJ2-5,TRBD1
CASSESLTGVMNTEAFF,TGCGCCAGCAGTGAGTCTCTCACAGGGGTTATGAACACTGAAGCTTTCTTT,TRBV10-2,many,17,TRBJ1-1,TRBD1
CASSFLVVTTNEQFF,TGTGCCAGCAGTTTTCTAGTAGTAACTACCAATGAGCAGTTCTTC,TRBV12-3/TRBV12-4,many,15,TRBJ2-1,NA
CASGHGQGQETQYF,TGTGCCAGCGGCCACGGACAGGGCCAAGAGACCCAGTACTTC,TRBV14,few,14,TRBJ2-5,TRBD1
CASSIRSSGRSYNEQFF,TGTGCCAGTAGTATTCGGTCTAGCGGGAGATCCTACAATGAGCAGTTCTTC,TRBV19,NA,17,TRBJ2-1,TRBD2
CASSLTGSGEQYF,TGCGCCAGCAGCTTGACAGGGTCCGGCGAGCAGTACTTC,TRBV5-1,many,13,TRBJ2-7,NA
CASSSEGRGVFRATEAFF,TGCGCCAGCAGCTCCGAGGGCAGGGGTGTGTTTCGGGCCACTGAAGCTTTCTTT,TRBV5-1,few,18,TRBJ1-1,NA
CASSLTSGTYQETQYF,TGTGCCAGCAGTTTAACTAGCGGGACGTACCAAGAGACCCAGTACTTC,TRBV12-3/TRBV12-4,many,16,TRBJ2-5,TRBD2
CASSVEWESDTQYF,TGTGCCAGCAGCGTAGAGTGGGAGTCAGATACGCAGTATTTT,TRBV9,many,14,TRBJ2-3,NA
CASSFHGRENTDTQYF,TGTGCCAGCAGTTTCCACGGGAGGGAGAACACAGATACGCAGTATTTT,TRBV28,many,16,TRBJ2-3,TRBD2
CASTLRGVASYNEQFF,TGTGCCAGCACCCTCAGGGGGGTCGCCTCCTACAATGAGCAGTTCTTC,TRBV12-3/TRBV12-4,many,16,TRBJ2-1,NA
CASSTASNTGELFF,TGTGCCAGCAGTACCGCCTCGAACACCGGGGAGCTGTTTTTT,TRBV12-3/TRBV12-4,many,14,TRBJ2-2,NA
CSVRAGRQFLSTYEQYF,TGCAGTGTTAGAGCGGGCCGTCAATTTCTCTCCACCTACGAGCAGTACTTC,TRBV20-1,NA,17,TRBJ2-7,NA
CASKGTSGSREQYF,TGTGCCAGTAAGGGGACTAGCGGGAGTAGAGAGCAGTACTTC,TRBV9,NA,14,TRBJ2-7,TRBD2
CAIGPGGLGANVLTF,TGTGCCATCGGACCAGGGGGCCTTGGGGCCAACGTCCTGACTTTC,TRBV27,NA,15,TRBJ2-6,TRBD1
CASSSSGRAGYPETQYF,TGTGCCAGCAGTTCCAGCGGGAGGGCCGGGTATCCGGAGACCCAGTACTTC,TRBV25-1,few,17,TRBJ2-5,TRBD2
CASSSIGQAYEQYF,TGCGCCAGCAGTTCGATTGGACAGGCCTACGAGCAGTACTTC,TRBV5-1,NA,14,TRBJ2-7,TRBD1
CATQRGSSYEQYF,TGTGCCACCCAACGGGGGAGCTCCTACGAGCAGTACTTC,TRBV6-2/TRBV6-3,many,13,TRBJ2-7,NA
CASSSWELAGVGEQYF,TGCGCCAGCAGCTCGTGGGAGCTAGCGGGAGTAGGCGAGCAGTACTTC,TRBV5-1,many,16,TRBJ2-7,TRBD2
CASSPRLSLADTQYF,TGTGCCAGCAGCCCTAGACTAAGTTTGGCAGATACGCAGTATTTT,TRBV3-1,NA,15,TRBJ2-3,NA
CASSRPSTDTQYF,TGTGCCAGCAGTCGGCCTAGCACAGATACGCAGTATTTT,TRBV9,NA,13,TRBJ2-3,NA
CASNRRGQETQYF,TGTGCCAGCAATAGGAGAGGGCAGGAGACCCAGTACTTC,TRBV28,many,13,TRBJ2-5,NA
CASSPIRQAKEAFF,TGTGCCAGCAGCCCAATTCGGCAGGCGAAAGAAGCTTTCTTT,TRBV11-2,many,14,TRBJ1-1,NA
CAASRDSGGEPQHF,TGTGCCGCCAGCAGAGATTCAGGGGGCGAGCCCCAGCATTTT,TRBV15,NA,14,TRBJ1-5,TRBD1
CASQRDTYEQYF,TGTGCCTCACAAAGGGATACCTACGAGCAGTACTTC,TRBV5-6,NA,12,TRBJ2-7,NA